The source of this TCR beta chain is a study of shared T cell receptors in the human thymus (dated by TCRdb to the early 2020s). About the full investigation: The study examined how the human thymus generates shared, self-reactive T-cell receptor alpha chains.

The CDR3 runs 16 residues from the cysteine to the phenylalanine. The entry retains the CDR3 DNA only, 48 bases that are in frame from base 1. Trimming takes 2 bases from V and 10 bases from J, and the germline ends sit 23 bases apart. CDR1 and CDR2 are read off the germline V gene as MNHEY and SVGAGI. The library was obtained by the immunoSEQ multiplex PCR assay. Held by TCRdb, this immuneACCESS table contains in-frame sequences only and omits some clones. Under half of the omission traces to an unresolved V gene where checked; the cause of the rest is unknown. The sample yields 600,000 to 900,000 clones; 70% to 90% were counted once. The ten largest make up over 0.008% of the sample. This clone was seen a handful of times. Its specific antigen is unknown. No quality values exist for individual bases; no much larger clone is one base distant. These data were likewise used in another study, on human thymus T cells. The second paper states: Immunologically healthy infants undergoing open corrective cardiac surgery for congenital heart defects in Finland were used as donors. Thymus tissue was collected as surgical resects that were removed during corrective cardiac surgery. Usage of V and J gene segments appeared to be biased in both the thymic and the peripheral blood repertoires. Highly overlapping thymic TCR repertoires among unrelated individuals were reported in the related research. The study characterized TCR alpha and beta repertoires from roughly 8 infant thymus samples and a few related peripheral blood samples. Donor ages ranged from about 7 to 244 days, and the cohort comprised five to seven male and two female infants. After being mechanically released from the tissue, thymocytes were kept at -70 degrees C in pellets of about 9.5-30 million cells. A QIAsymphony instrument was used to extract genomic DNA from frozen cell pellets. The immunoSEQ multiplex PCR assay was used to amplify the TCRB and TCRAD loci from a standardized amount of quality-controlled genomic DNA. Amplicons spanned the V(D)J region at a length sufficient to cover the CDR3 and identify V and J genes. The commercial immunoSEQ service was used to sequence amplicons on an Illumina platform. Primer bias and sequencing errors were corrected as previously described, and TCRAD and TCRB definitions were based on the IMGT database. immunoSEQ Analyzer 3.0 and VDJTools were used for repertoire analysis, which covered basic statistics, V/J segment usage, diversity estimates, rarefaction and pairwise overlap. Diversity was estimated with Chao1, ChaoE, Efron-Thisted, Shannon and inverse Simpson indices, and also on datasets down-sampled to the smallest sample. Repertoire overlap used strict matching of CDR3 nucleotide sequence, V gene and J gene, with Jaccard-based multidimensional scaling clustering. Thymus samples yielded on average about 810,000 unique TCRB clonotypes, compared with 65,000 to 100,000 from blood samples.

This receptor was taken from a girl less than two years old with a congenital heart defect. Donor details come from another sample of the same person, matched by shared clones. The source material was thymocytes. The chain links TRBV6-5 with TRBJ1-1; the D gene lacks a confident call. The DNA sequence is given as TGTGCCAGCAGTTACCGGGGTCCCCATATACCTTTCGGAGCTTTCTTT. Translation gives CASSYRGPHIPFGAFF.